The 31 T cell receptor beta chains below all came from one sample that was sequenced in a study of OX40 agonist ivuxolimab in advanced cancers. Clones were read by immunoSEQ multiplex PCR, and TCRdb kept only the in-frame ones, dropping some. The table lists 40,000 to 60,000 clones, 81% of them singletons. Sample: CD4+ or CD8+ T cells sorted from blood, taken in a trial of the OX40 agonist ivuxolimab. The receptor source for this set is an adult with an advanced solid tumor such as melanoma, head and neck, liver or kidney cancer.

The rearrangement uses TRBV7-9 and TRBJ2-3; D remains unclear. There are 16 residues in the CDR3. The germline CDR1 and CDR2 sequences are SEHNR and FQNEAQ (reference sequence). The V end was cut by 5 bases, the J end by 2 bases, with 17 bases between. The CDR3, as DNA: TGTGCCAGCAGCCCCTTTCGTGGCGGTCTCACAGATACGCAGTATTTT. Its protein is CASSPFRGGLTDTQYF.

The V call is TRBV7-2, the J call TRBJ2-1; no definite D call. The V gene lost 1 base and the J gene lost 7 bases, with 17 bases spanning the gap. The CDR3 has 16 amino acids. The germline V gene has CDR1 SGHTA and CDR2 FQGNSA. The CDR3 protein is CASSLGPYVGTNEQFF. The CDR3 nucleotides read TGTGCCAGCAGCTTAGGACCCTACGTCGGCACAAATGAGCAGTTCTTC.

About this clone itself: A junction end diverges from the germline sequence, so it may reflect a read error. V gene TRBV13 combines with J gene TRBJ1-6; possibly TRBD1 for D (6 bases). The CDR3 extends over 15 amino acids. CDR1 is PRHDT, CDR2 FYEKMQ, per germline (reference sequence). The CDR3 loop is CASSRYRDTNSPLHF. The CDR3 DNA follows: TGTGCCAGCAGTCGATACCGGGACACCAATTCCCCCCTCCACTTT.

The genes are TRBV21-1 and TRBJ1-1. TRBV21-1 is given as a pseudogene. This CDR3 comprises 13 residues. The CDR3 region is CASSNRENTEAFF. CDR3 DNA sequence: TGTGCCAGCAGCAACCGGGAGAACACTGAAGCTTTCTTT.

Only a few counts were recorded for this clone. The V gene is TRBV6-6, the J gene TRBJ2-1, with a possible D match to TRBD1 (5 bases). Deletions cut 5 bases from V and 6 bases from J, with 11 bases between. CDR1 MNHNY and CDR2 SVGAGI come from the germline V gene (reference sequence). The CDR3 is 13 residues long. CDR3 nucleotide sequence: TGTGCCAGCAGTACAGGTCCAGGCAATGAGCAGTTCTTC. Amino acids: CASSTGPGNEQFF.

The chain carries TRBV4-2 and TRBJ2-1; D ambiguous. Trimming left V 1 base short and J 1 base short, with 14 bases between. The CDR3 has 17 amino acids. Germline assignment: CDR1 LGHNA and CDR2 YNFKEQ. The CDR3 region is CASSQGVFGVSYNEQFF. CDR3 nucleotides: TGTGCCAGCAGCCAAGGGGTTTTTGGGGTTTCCTACAATGAGCAGTTCTTC.

The rearrangement uses TRBV6-1 and TRBJ1-1, with D hard to call. This CDR3 contains 12 residues. The V end was cut by 5 bases, the J end by 5 bases, with 9 bases between. Germline lookup yields CDR1 MNHNS and CDR2 SASEGT. The CDR3 protein is CASSPGGTEAFF. The CDR3 nucleotides read TGTGCCAGCAGTCCTGGAGGGACTGAAGCTTTCTTT.

The chain employs TRBV6-6 and TRBJ2-3, with 13 bases fitting TRBD2. The ends lost 5 bases at V and 4 bases at J; junction bases unmatched: 6. The CDR3 spans 16 residues. From germline, CDR1 is MNHNY and CDR2 SVGAGI (reference sequence). In DNA form, the CDR3 reads TGTGCCAGCAGTCCCGGACTAGCGGGAGCTTCAGATACGCAGTATTTT. Translation gives CASSPGLAGASDTQYF.

The CDR3 region is CASSEAGDWTSASEQYF. The CDR3 nucleotides are TGTGCCAGCAGTGAAGCGGGTGATTGGACTAGCGCCAGCGAGCAGTACTTC. The chain is built from TRBV2 and TRBJ2-7; 9 bases are a match to TRBD2. CDR3 length equals 17 residues. V was clipped by 0 bases and J by 6 bases; unmatched bases: 12. The germline gives CDR1 SNHLY, CDR2 FYNNEI.

The chain joins TRBV7-9 to TRBJ2-3, with D tentatively TRBD1 (6 bases). V lost 5 bases to trimming and J lost 1 base, with 16 bases between them. The CDR3 runs 16 residues. Germline V gene data show CDR1 as SEHNR and CDR2 as FQNEAQ (reference sequence). The CDR3 bases are TGTGCCAGCAGCCCGTGGGACACCGACCGCACAGATACGCAGTATTTT. Its translation is CASSPWDTDRTDTQYF.

The chain links TRBV5-4 to TRBJ1-1; D perhaps matches TRBD1 (5 bases). In germline, CDR1 is SGHNT, CDR2 YYREEE (reference sequence). V was cut by 0 bases and J by 11 bases, with 17 bases left in between. The CDR3 consists of 14 residues. The CDR3 spells CASSLAGAASGAFF. CDR3 nucleotides: TGTGCCAGCAGCTTGGCCGGGGCTGCCAGTGGGGCTTTCTTT.

This rearrangement joins TRBV28 to TRBJ1-3; D unresolved. The CDR3 runs to 14 residues. Germline V gene lookup returns CDR1 MDHEN and CDR2 SYDVKM. Trimming stripped 2 bases from V and 0 bases from J, with 5 bases between. The chain's CDR3 is CASSLGNSGNTIYF. CDR3 sequence (DNA): TGTGCCAGCAGTTTAGGGAACTCTGGAAACACCATATATTTT.

The rearrangement links TRBV28 to TRBJ1-1, with D possibly being TRBD1 (5 bases). V was cut by 2 bases and J by 4 bases, with 8 bases left in between. The germline gives CDR1 MDHEN, CDR2 SYDVKM. This CDR3 is built from 13 residues. The DNA for the CDR3 is TGTGCCAGCAGTTTAGTGGGGGGCACTGAAGCTTTCTTT. It yields the protein CASSLVGGTEAFF.

This chain joins TRBV5-1 and TRBJ1-1; D not certain. This CDR3 region has 13 residues. Germline V gives CDR1 SGHRS, CDR2 YFSETQ. Trimming shortened V by 0 bases and J by 7 bases, and 10 bases separated the two germline ends. CDR3 DNA: TGCGCCAGCAGCTTGGATCTCAGTGGTGAAGCTTTCTTT. Encoded protein: CASSLDLSGEAFF.

The CDR3 DNA follows: TGTGCCAGCAGTTTGGGTGACAGCGAAGCTTTCTTT. This codes for CASSLGDSEAFF. The chain joins TRBV28 to TRBJ1-1, with D possibly matching TRBD1 (5 bases). The germline CDR1 and CDR2 sequences are MDHEN and SYDVKM. The CDR3 has 12 residues. V was pared by 3 bases and J by 8 bases, with 10 bases between.

The V call is TRBV28, the J call TRBJ2-3, with D hard to call. Germline V gene data show CDR1 as MDHEN and CDR2 as SYDVKM. The CDR3 has 15 residues. Trimming removed 0 bases at V and 2 bases at J, with 9 bases between. The CDR3 sequence is CASSLWDFSTDTQYF. The DNA for the CDR3 is TGTGCCAGCAGTTTATGGGATTTCTCCACAGATACGCAGTATTTT. Filled out from reference TRBV28 and TRBJ2-3, the complete variable domain reads DVKVTQSSRYLVKRTGEKVFLECVQDMDHENMFWYRQDPGLGLRLIYFSYDVKMKEKGDIPEGYSVSREKKERFSLILESASTNQTSMYLCASSLWDFSTDTQYFGPGTRLTVL.

The chain recombines TRBV28 with TRBJ2-4; 12 bases agree with TRBD1. The germline gives CDR1 MDHEN, CDR2 SYDVKM. This CDR3 spans 20 amino acids. The J segment lost 0 bases and the V segment lost 2 bases, leaving 11 bases of the junction unmatched. For the CDR3, the DNA is TGTGCCAGCAGTTTACCGCCCCGGGACAGGGGGCTCCTAGCCAAAAACATTCAGTACTTC. Its protein is CASSLPPRDRGLLAKNIQYF.

There are a few counts of this clone. The CDR3 reads CASSEFLAGTGFDEQFF. The CDR3 DNA reads as TGTGCCAGCAGTGAATTCTTGGCCGGGACAGGGTTCGATGAGCAGTTCTTC. The chain joins TRBV6-1 to TRBJ2-1; 9 bases match TRBD1. Germline CDR1 reads MNHNS; CDR2 reads SASEGT. The CDR3 runs 17 residues. J lost 8 bases, V lost 2 bases, and 13 bases had no gene match.

This chain joins TRBV4-3 and TRBJ1-6, with TRBD1 matching over 8 bases. V was clipped by 4 bases and J by 4 bases; unmatched bases: 6. This CDR3 is 16 amino acids long. Per the germline V gene, CDR1 is LGHNA and CDR2 is YSLEER. The CDR3 coding sequence is TGCGCCAGCAGCCCAGAGACAGGGGATTATAATTCACCCCTCCACTTT. As protein: CASSPETGDYNSPLHF.

This clone is a singleton in its sample. The V gene is TRBV1, the J gene TRBJ2-2; the D call in the table, TRBD2, was not verified against the DNA. TRBV1 counts as a pseudogene. This CDR3 has 13 amino acids. The CDR3, as DNA: TGCACCAGCAGCCAAGAGACTACCGGGGAGCTGTTTTTT. It yields the protein CTSSQETTGELFF.

This rearrangement joins TRBV7-2 to TRBJ2-7; D unclear. The V gene's germline CDR1 is SGHTA and CDR2 FQGNSA. Trimming left V 5 bases short and J 3 bases short, with 14 bases between. The CDR3 totals 14 residues. The CDR3: CASSLTPEDYEQYF. CDR3 in DNA: TGTGCCAGCAGCCTAACTCCTGAGGACTACGAGCAGTACTTC.

J is TRBJ2-2 and V is TRBV6-6, with 7 bases lining up with TRBD1. With V trimmed by 5 bases and J by 6 bases, 6 bases remained unmatched. Germline CDR1 and CDR2: MNHNY and SVGAGI (reference sequence). The CDR3 totals 14 residues. The CDR3 loop is CASSTTGVSGELFF. Here the CDR3 DNA reads TGTGCCAGCAGTACAACAGGGGTTTCCGGGGAGCTGTTTTTT.

J is TRBJ2-3 and V is TRBV7-2; 12 nucleotides align to TRBD2. This CDR3 is 15 amino acids long. Germline lookup yields CDR1 SGHTA and CDR2 FQGNSA. The junction had 1 base not matched to a gene; V was cut back by 2 bases and J by 4 bases. The CDR3 DNA reads as TGTGCCAGCAGCTTACTAGCGGGGGGGCCAGATACGCAGTATTTT. Residues: CASSLLAGGPDTQYF.

The chain uses TRBV4-3 and TRBJ2-3; D is possibly TRBD2 (6 bases). Germline lookup yields CDR1 LGHNA and CDR2 YSLEER. CDR3 size: 16 residues. V dropped 3 bases and J dropped 0 bases, with 13 bases sitting between them. The CDR3 loop is CASSQWGSGSTDTQYF. Here the CDR3 DNA reads TGCGCCAGCAGCCAGTGGGGGAGCGGGAGCACAGATACGCAGTATTTT.

This rearrangement joins TRBV28 to TRBJ2-7, with 7 positions matching TRBD2. The V segment lost 2 bases and the J segment 4 bases; nucleotides outside the gene matches: 5. The CDR3 totals 14 residues. Germline V lookup: CDR1 MDHEN, CDR2 SYDVKM. Here the CDR3 DNA reads TGTGCCAGCAGTTTAGCGGGAGCGGGGTACGAGCAGTACTTC. Protein: CASSLAGAGYEQYF.

A remark on this clone: A single base separates this from a much larger clone, so it may be a read error. The chain uses TRBV7-3 and TRBJ2-5; 7 positions agree with TRBD1. The germline V gene has CDR1 SGHTA and CDR2 FQGTGA. The CDR3 covers 13 residues. The CDR3 loop reads CASSSTGSETRYF. The CDR3 coding sequence is TGTGCCAGCAGCTCGACAGGGTCGGAGACCCGGTACTTC.

This chain uses TRBV29-1 with TRBJ2-1; 8 bases align to TRBD2. V shed 6 bases, J shed 7 bases, and the junction held 11 bases outside the gene matches. The germline gives CDR1 SQVTM, CDR2 ANQGSEA. The CDR3 has 14 amino acids. CDR3 sequence: CSVYGTRDRNEQFF. CDR3 DNA sequence: TGCAGCGTCTATGGGACTAGGGATAGGAATGAGCAGTTCTTC.

J is TRBJ2-2 and V is TRBV15; the D gene could be TRBD1 or TRBD2 (6 bases each). The CDR3 loop spans 17 amino acids. Trimming took 0 bases from V and 3 from J, leaving 14 bases between them. The germline V gene encodes CDR1 LNHNV and CDR2 YYDKDF (reference sequence). The DNA for the CDR3 is TGTGCCACCAGCAGAGATCGGGGGCAGGGGTACACCGGGGAGCTGTTTTTT. It yields the protein CATSRDRGQGYTGELFF.

A remark on this clone: Just one base apart from a much larger clone, this may be a read error. This rearrangement joins TRBV5-1 to TRBJ2-2; TRBD1 is a possible D gene (5 bases). The CDR3 contains 16 residues. Germline CDR1 and CDR2: SGHRS and YFSETQ. Trimming removed 0 bases at V and 1 base at J, with 10 bases between. The CDR3 region is CASSLGPQENTGELFF. DNA of the CDR3: TGCGCCAGCAGCTTGGGTCCACAGGAGAACACCGGGGAGCTGTTTTTT. The variable domain in full, with the rest retrieved from reference TRBV5-1 and TRBJ2-2, is KAGVTQTPRYLIKTRGQQVTLSCSPISGHRSVSWYQQTPGQGLQFLFEYFSETQRNKGNFPGRFSGRQFSNSRSEMNVSTLELGDSALYLCASSLGPQENTGELFFGEGSRLTVL.

The V and J genes are TRBV15 and TRBJ2-7; tentatively, D is TRBD2 (5 bases). This CDR3 spans 15 amino acids. The germline V gene encodes CDR1 LNHNV and CDR2 YYDKDF (reference sequence). Trimming shortened V by 1 base and J by 1 base, and 11 bases separated the two germline ends. CDR3: CATSRVPEGSYEQYF. The CDR3 nucleotides are TGTGCCACCAGCAGAGTTCCTGAGGGTTCCTACGAGCAGTACTTC.

This chain joins TRBV19 and TRBJ1-2; 7 bases fit TRBD1. The germline V gene has CDR1 LNHDA and CDR2 SQIVND (reference sequence). The J segment lost 2 bases and the V segment lost 5 bases, leaving 20 bases of the junction unmatched. The CDR3 runs 19 residues. Here the CDR3 DNA reads TGTGCCAGTAGTGAAGGGGAAGGGGGCAGGGGAAAGAACAACTATGGCTACACCTTC. Its protein product is CASSEGEGGRGKNNYGYTF. Full variable domain (remainder filled in from reference TRBV19 and TRBJ1-2): DGGITQSPKYLFRKEGQNVTLSCEQNLNHDAMYWYRQDPGQGLRLIYYSQIVNDFQKGDIAEGYSVSREKKESFPLTVTSAQKNPTAFYLCASSEGEGGRGKNNYGYTFGSGTRLTVV.